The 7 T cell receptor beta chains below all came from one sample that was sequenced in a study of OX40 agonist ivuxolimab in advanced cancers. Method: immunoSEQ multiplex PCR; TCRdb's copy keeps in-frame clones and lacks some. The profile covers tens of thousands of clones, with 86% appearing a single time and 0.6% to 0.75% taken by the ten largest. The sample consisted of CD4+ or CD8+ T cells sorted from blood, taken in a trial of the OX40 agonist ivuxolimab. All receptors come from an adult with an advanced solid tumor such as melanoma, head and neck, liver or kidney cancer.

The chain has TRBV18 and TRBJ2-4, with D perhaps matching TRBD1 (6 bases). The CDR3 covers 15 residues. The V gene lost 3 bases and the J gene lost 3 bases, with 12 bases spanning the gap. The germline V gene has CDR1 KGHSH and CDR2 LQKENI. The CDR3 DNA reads TGTGCCAGCTCACCCACAGGGTCTGGCAAAAACATTCAGTACTTC. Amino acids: CASSPTGSGKNIQYF.

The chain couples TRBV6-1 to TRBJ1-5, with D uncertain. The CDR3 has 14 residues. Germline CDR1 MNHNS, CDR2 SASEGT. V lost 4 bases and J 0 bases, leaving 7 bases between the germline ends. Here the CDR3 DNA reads TGTGCCAGCAGTGCAGATTATAGCAATCAGCCCCAGCATTTT. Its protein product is CASSADYSNQPQHF.

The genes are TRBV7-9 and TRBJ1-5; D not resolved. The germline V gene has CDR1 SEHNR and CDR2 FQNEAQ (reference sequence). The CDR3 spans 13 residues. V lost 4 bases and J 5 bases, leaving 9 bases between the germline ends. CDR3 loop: CASSSTGDQPQHF. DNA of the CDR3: TGTGCCAGCAGCTCCACGGGAGATCAGCCCCAGCATTTT.

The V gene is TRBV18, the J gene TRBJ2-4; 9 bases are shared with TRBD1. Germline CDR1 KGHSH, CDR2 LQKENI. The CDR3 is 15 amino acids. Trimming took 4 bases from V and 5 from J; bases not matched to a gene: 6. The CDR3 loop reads CASSQDRGGENIQYF. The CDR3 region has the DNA TGTGCCAGCTCACAGGACAGGGGAGGGGAAAACATTCAGTACTTC.

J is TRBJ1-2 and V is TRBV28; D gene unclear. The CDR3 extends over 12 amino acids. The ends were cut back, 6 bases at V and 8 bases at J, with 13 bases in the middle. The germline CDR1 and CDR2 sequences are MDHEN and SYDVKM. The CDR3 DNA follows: TGTGCCAGCAGCTCCCCGGTCGTGGGCTACACCTTC. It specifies CASSSPVVGYTF.

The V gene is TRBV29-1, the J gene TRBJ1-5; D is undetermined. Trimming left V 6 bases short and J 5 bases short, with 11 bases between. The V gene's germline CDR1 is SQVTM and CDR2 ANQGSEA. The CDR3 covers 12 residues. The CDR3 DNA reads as TGCAGCGTAGGGCGGGCCGATCAGCCCCAGCATTTT. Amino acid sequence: CSVGRADQPQHF.

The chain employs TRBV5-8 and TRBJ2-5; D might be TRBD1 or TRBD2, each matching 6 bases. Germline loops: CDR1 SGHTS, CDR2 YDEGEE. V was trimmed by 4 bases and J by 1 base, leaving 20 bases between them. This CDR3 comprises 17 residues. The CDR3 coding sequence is TGTGCCAGCAGCCTGGCGCGTGGAGGGGGGACCCAAGAGACCCAGTACTTC. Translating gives CASSLARGGGTQETQYF.